This T cell receptor beta chain derives from a study of neoadjuvant anti-PD-1 for oral cavity cancer. In the study overall: Patients without progression received a fourth nivolumab dose around day 43, then surgical resection on days 50-56.

Method: immunoSEQ multiplex PCR; TCRdb's copy keeps in-frame clones and lacks some. The repertoire consists of 55,000 to 80,000 clones, with around 83% occurring once and the leading ten covering about 3.4%. Trimming at V came to 5 bases and at J to 5 bases, leaving 6 bases not matched to a gene. Germline V CDR1 and CDR2: SGHVS, FQNEAQ. CDR3 size: 14 residues. The chain couples TRBV7-8 to TRBJ1-5, with 7 bases fitting TRBD1. Sample: PBMCs, taken before nivolumab (anti-PD-1) treatment. This receptor was identified in a person between 40 and 79 years old with oral cavity squamous cell carcinoma. The CDR3 DNA reads TGTGCCAGCAGCGTAGGACAGGAAGATCAGCCCCAGCATTTT. Translated: CASSVGQEDQPQHF.